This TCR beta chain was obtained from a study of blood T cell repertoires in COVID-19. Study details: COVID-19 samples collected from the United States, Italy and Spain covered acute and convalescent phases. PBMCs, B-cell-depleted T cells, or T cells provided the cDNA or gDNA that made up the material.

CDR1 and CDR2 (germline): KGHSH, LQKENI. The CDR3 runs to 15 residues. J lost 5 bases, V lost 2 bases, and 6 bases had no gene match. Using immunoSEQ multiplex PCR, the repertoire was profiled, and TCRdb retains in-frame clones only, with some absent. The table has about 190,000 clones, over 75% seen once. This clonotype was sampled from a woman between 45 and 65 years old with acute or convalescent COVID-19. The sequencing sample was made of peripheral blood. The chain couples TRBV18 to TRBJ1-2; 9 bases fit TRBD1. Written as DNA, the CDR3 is TGTGCCAGCTCACCATATACAGGGGGCGCGTATGGCTACACCTTC. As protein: CASSPYTGGAYGYTF.